This passage covers 20 T cell receptor beta chains from one sample sequenced in a study of cytomegalovirus exposure and HLA in healthy donors. With 60 Vbeta and 13 Jbeta primers, the PCR was carried out. Produced via immunoSEQ multiplex PCR; TCRdb's table is partial and in-frame only. The table shows around 220,000 clones, with less than 85% occurring only once. The sequenced material came from PBMCs. The origin of the receptors is a girl between 2 and 10 years old in good health and CMV-seronegative.

The chain links TRBV10-3 to TRBJ2-5; 7 positions agree with TRBD1. CDR3 size: 15 residues. Germline V CDR1 and CDR2: ENHRY, SYGVKD. V lost 2 bases to trimming and J lost 7 bases; unmatched junction nucleotides: 10. The CDR3 DNA is TGTGCCATCAGTGAGACGACCGGACAGGTGGGGACCCAGTACTTC. This gives the protein CAISETTGQVGTQYF.

The sample holds a few counts of this clone. This chain connects TRBV5-4 to TRBJ2-1, with 10 positions matching TRBD2. V dropped 1 base and J dropped 4; count of bases not matched to a gene: 8. The CDR3 has 17 residues. CDR1 SGHNT and CDR2 YYREEE come from the germline V gene (reference sequence). CDR3 sequence: CASSLPVAGGEYNEQFF. The CDR3 DNA reads TGTGCCAGCAGCTTGCCCGTAGCGGGGGGAGAGTACAATGAGCAGTTCTTC.

The chain links TRBV29-1 to TRBJ2-7; 7 positions agree with TRBD1. The CDR3 extends over 12 amino acids. Germline V lookup: CDR1 SQVTM, CDR2 ANQGSEA. Trimming removed 6 bases from V and 0 bases from J; junction bases left unmatched: 2. The DNA of the CDR3 is TGCAGCGTCCGGGACAGCTCCTACGAGCAGTACTTC. This codes for CSVRDSSYEQYF.

The chain uses TRBV2 and TRBJ2-7, with D tentatively TRBD1 (6 bases). Germline CDR1 reads SNHLY; CDR2 reads FYNNEI. The CDR3 has 12 residues. The germline V and J ends were trimmed by 6 bases and 4 bases, with 10 bases remaining between them. CDR3 sequence reads: CASSGQSYEQYF. In DNA, the CDR3 is TGTGCCAGCAGCGGACAGTCTTACGAGCAGTACTTC.

The gene calls are TRBV7-2 and TRBJ2-1; 12 bases are a match to TRBD2. The CDR3 consists of 18 residues. V was pared by 3 bases and J by 7 bases, with 13 bases of the junction left unmatched. CDR1 and CDR2 from the germline V gene are SGHTA and FQGNSA. CDR3 sequence reads: CASSFRFHLAGGRNEQFF. In DNA, the CDR3 is TGTGCCAGCAGCTTCCGCTTCCATCTAGCGGGGGGGCGGAATGAGCAGTTCTTC.

This clone was counted once. This chain joins TRBV7-9 and TRBJ1-1, with D possibly matching TRBD1 (5 bases). The CDR3 consists of 13 residues. With 5 bases removed from V and 5 bases from J, the gap between germline ends came to 12 bases. Germline loops: CDR1 SEHNR, CDR2 FQNEAQ (reference sequence). The CDR3 DNA sequence: TGTGCCAGCAGCCCGGAGGAGGGGACTGAAGCTTTCTTT. Protein sequence: CASSPEEGTEAFF.

This sequence joins TRBV27 and TRBJ1-2; D is possibly TRBD1 (5 bases). CDR1 and CDR2 from the germline V gene are MNHEY and SMNVEV (reference sequence). The CDR3 consists of 16 residues. The V end lost 5 bases, the J end lost 0 bases, and 16 bases lay between the germline ends. CDR3 nucleotides: TGTGCCAGCAGTCTCCTCGGGGGGGGAGCTAACTATGGCTACACCTTC. Its translation: CASSLLGGGANYGYTF.

V usage is TRBV7-9 and J usage is TRBJ2-5; 7 bases agree with TRBD2. Germline values: CDR1 SEHNR, CDR2 FQNEAQ (reference sequence). The CDR3 spans 16 residues. V trimming: 5 bases; J trimming: 2 bases; junction bases outside the gene matches: 11. CDR3 amino acids: CASSLISGGIQETQYF. The CDR3 nucleotides are TGTGCCAGCAGCCTCATTTCCGGGGGGATTCAAGAGACCCAGTACTTC.

This clone showed up just once. The rearrangement uses TRBV27 and TRBJ1-4; D not certain. This CDR3 region has 14 residues. Deletions cut 5 bases from V and 1 base from J, with 8 bases between. The germline V gene has CDR1 MNHEY and CDR2 SMNVEV (reference sequence). CDR3 coding DNA: TGTGCCAGCAGTCCGCGGATAACTAATGAAAAACTGTTTTTT. Translated, it gives CASSPRITNEKLFF.

In this sample, this clone turned up a few times. The chain uses TRBV7-2 and TRBJ1-1; 9 bases align to TRBD1. CDR3 size: 15 residues. The V gene's germline CDR1 is SGHTA and CDR2 FQGNSA. V dropped 3 bases and J dropped 4; count of bases not matched to a gene: 6. CDR3 sequence reads: CASSFRQGEVTEAFF. In nucleotides, the CDR3 is TGTGCCAGCAGCTTCCGACAGGGGGAAGTCACTGAAGCTTTCTTT.

Here the CDR3 reads CASSPGQAYGYTF. The CDR3 region has the DNA TGCGCCAGCAGTCCAGGACAGGCGTATGGCTACACCTTC. The rearrangement joins TRBV4-1 to TRBJ1-2; TRBD1 matches at 7 bases. The trim removed 6 bases at V and 5 bases at J, leaving 6 bases unmatched. The CDR3 length is 13 residues. Per the germline V gene, CDR1 is MGHRA and CDR2 is YSYEKL.

This clone was seen a single time. This sample includes further DNA sequences coding for the same CDR3. CDR3 coding DNA: TGCAGCGTTGAAGTACGCGTTTATGGGGGCGCCAACTATGGCTACACCTTC. Residues: CSVEVRVYGGANYGYTF. V and J are TRBV29-1 and TRBJ1-2, with D maybe TRBD1 (6 bases). Germline CDR1 is SQVTM and CDR2 is ANQGSEA. The length of the CDR3 is 17 residues. The V and J ends lost 1 base and 2 bases respectively, with 20 bases between them.

The chain uses TRBV30 and TRBJ2-1, with D tentatively TRBD2 (5 bases). V lost 0 bases and J lost 2, with 11 bases in between. The germline CDR1 and CDR2 sequences are GTSNPN and SVGIG (reference sequence). This CDR3 has 15 amino acids. In DNA form, the CDR3 reads TGTGCCTGGAGTGTAGAGAGCGGTCCCTACAATGAGCAGTTCTTC. It yields the protein CAWSVESGPYNEQFF.

The chain recombines TRBV5-4 with TRBJ1-4, with D tentatively TRBD1 (6 bases). Trimming cost V 3 bases and J 8 bases, with 17 bases left between them. This CDR3 has 15 residues. Germline V lookup: CDR1 SGHNT, CDR2 YYREEE (reference sequence). CDR3 DNA: TGTGCCAGCAGCTGGGGAGGGGGGGCTCGCGAAAAACTGTTTTTT. The encoded protein is CASSWGGGAREKLFF.

This chain joins TRBV5-1 and TRBJ1-1; perhaps TRBD1 as D (6 bases). From germline, CDR1 is SGHRS and CDR2 YFSETQ. There are 13 residues in the CDR3. The V end was cut by 3 bases, the J end by 4 bases, with 10 bases between. For the CDR3, the DNA is TGCGCCAGCAGCTCCGTAGGGGGCACTGAAGCTTTCTTT. This codes for CASSSVGGTEAFF.

The V call is TRBV11-2, the J call TRBJ1-1; no reliable D call. CDR1 is SGHAT, CDR2 FQNNGV, per germline. V dropped 6 bases and J dropped 5 bases, with 13 bases sitting between them. This CDR3 region has 13 residues. CDR3 loop: CASSSQEGTEAFF. CDR3 nucleotides: TGTGCCAGCAGTTCTCAGGAGGGTACTGAAGCTTTCTTT.

Only one count was recorded for this clone. The V gene is TRBV19, the J gene TRBJ2-1, with D unresolved. Germline V gene sequence: CDR1 LNHDA, CDR2 SQIVND (reference sequence). V shed 4 bases and J shed 2 bases, with 15 bases lying between them. This CDR3 is built from 16 residues. CDR3 loop: CASSTLIVPPYNEQFF. The CDR3 region has the DNA TGTGCCAGTAGTACCCTAATCGTGCCACCCTACAATGAGCAGTTCTTC.

This clone has only a few counts. The V and J genes are TRBV10-2 and TRBJ1-1; D gene unclear. The CDR3 has 12 amino acids. Trimming took off 3 bases at V and 5 bases at J, with 7 bases between the two ends. The germline V gene has CDR1 WSHSY and CDR2 SAAADI. CDR3 bases: TGCGCCAGCAGTGAAGGAGGGACTGAAGCTTTCTTT. Its protein is CASSEGGTEAFF.

The table lists this clone with a few counts. The chain joins TRBV13 to TRBJ1-1; TRBD1 is a possible D gene (6 bases). V lost 5 bases and J 12 bases, leaving 13 bases between the germline ends. Looked up from germline, CDR1 is PRHDT and CDR2 is FYEKMQ (reference sequence). CDR3 size: 11 residues. CDR3 region: CASSQTGYPFF. For the CDR3, the DNA is TGTGCCAGCAGCCAGACAGGTTACCCTTTCTTT.

V gene TRBV7-9 combines with J gene TRBJ2-1; 14 nucleotides line up with TRBD2. CDR3 length: 16 residues. J was trimmed by 8 bases and V by 5 bases; bases with no gene match: 8. Germline CDR1 reads SEHNR; CDR2 reads FQNEAQ (reference sequence). CDR3 amino acids: CASSPRLAGGLDEQFF. In nucleotides, the CDR3 is TGTGCCAGCAGCCCCCGACTAGCGGGGGGGTTGGATGAGCAGTTCTTC.